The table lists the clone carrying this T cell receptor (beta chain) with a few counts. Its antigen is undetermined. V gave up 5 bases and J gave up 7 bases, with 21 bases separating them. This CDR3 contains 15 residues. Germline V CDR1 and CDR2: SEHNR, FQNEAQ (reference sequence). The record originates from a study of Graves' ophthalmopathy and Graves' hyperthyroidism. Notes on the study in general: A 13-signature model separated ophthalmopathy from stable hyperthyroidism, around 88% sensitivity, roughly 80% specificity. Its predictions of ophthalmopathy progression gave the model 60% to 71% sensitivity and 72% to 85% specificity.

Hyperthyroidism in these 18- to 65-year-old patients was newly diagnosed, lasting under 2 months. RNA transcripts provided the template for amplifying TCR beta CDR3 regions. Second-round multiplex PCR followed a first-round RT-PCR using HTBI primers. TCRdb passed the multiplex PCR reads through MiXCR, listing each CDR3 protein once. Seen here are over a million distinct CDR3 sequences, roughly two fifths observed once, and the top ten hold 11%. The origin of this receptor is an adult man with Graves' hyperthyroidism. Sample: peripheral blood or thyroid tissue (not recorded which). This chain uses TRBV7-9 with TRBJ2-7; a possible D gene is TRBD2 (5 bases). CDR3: CASSPESLTGWEQYF. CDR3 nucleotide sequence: TGTGCCAGCAGCCCCGAGTCCCTCACGGGGTGGGAGCAGTACTTC.